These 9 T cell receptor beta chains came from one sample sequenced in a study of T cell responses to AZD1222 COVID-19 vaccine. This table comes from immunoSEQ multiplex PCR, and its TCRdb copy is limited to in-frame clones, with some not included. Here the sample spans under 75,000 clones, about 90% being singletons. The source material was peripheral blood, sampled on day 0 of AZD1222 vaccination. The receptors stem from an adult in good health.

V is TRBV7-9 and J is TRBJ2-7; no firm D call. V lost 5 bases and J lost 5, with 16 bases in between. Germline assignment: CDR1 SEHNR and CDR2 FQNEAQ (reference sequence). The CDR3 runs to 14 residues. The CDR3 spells CASSHYDISDEQYF. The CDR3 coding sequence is TGTGCCAGCAGCCACTATGACATATCCGACGAGCAGTACTTC.

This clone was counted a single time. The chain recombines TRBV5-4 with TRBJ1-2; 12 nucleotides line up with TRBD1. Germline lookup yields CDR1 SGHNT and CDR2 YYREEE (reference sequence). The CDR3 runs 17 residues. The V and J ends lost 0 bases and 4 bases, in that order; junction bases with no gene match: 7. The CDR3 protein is CASSLGGTGGRVYGYTF. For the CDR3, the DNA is TGTGCCAGCAGCTTGGGAGGGACAGGGGGCCGGGTCTATGGCTACACCTTC.

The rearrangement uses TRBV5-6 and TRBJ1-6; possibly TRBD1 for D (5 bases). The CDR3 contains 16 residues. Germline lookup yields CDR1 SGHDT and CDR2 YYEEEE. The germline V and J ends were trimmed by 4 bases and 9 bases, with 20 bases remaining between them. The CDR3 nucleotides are TGTGCCAGCAGCCTGGCACTAACAGGTTTTAGTTCACCCCTCCACTTT. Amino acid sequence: CASSLALTGFSSPLHF.

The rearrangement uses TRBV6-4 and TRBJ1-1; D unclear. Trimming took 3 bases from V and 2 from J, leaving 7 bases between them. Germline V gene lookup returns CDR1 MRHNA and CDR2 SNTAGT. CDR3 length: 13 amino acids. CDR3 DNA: TGTGCCAGCAGTGAGGCTCGCAACACTGAAGCTTTCTTT. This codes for CASSEARNTEAFF.

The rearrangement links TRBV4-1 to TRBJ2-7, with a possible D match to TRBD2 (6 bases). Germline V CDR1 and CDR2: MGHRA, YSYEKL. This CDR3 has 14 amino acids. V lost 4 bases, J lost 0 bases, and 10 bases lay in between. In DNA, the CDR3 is TGCGCCAGCAGCCCCGGGACTCCCTCCTACGAGCAGTACTTC. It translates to CASSPGTPSYEQYF.

The CDR3 bases are TGTGCCACCAGCAGAGCCTCCGGGTGGGAGCAGTTCTTC. Protein sequence: CATSRASGWEQFF. The chain carries TRBV15 and TRBJ2-1, with unresolved D. CDR3 size: 13 residues. Germline values: CDR1 LNHNV, CDR2 YYDKDF (reference sequence). Trimming cost V 1 base and J 10 bases, with 11 bases left between them. The complete variable domain, with remaining parts taken from reference TRBV15 and TRBJ2-1, reads DAMVIQNPRYQVTQFGKPVTLSCSQTLNHNVMYWYQQKSSQAPKLLFHYYDKDFNNEADTPDNFQSRRPNTSFCFLDIRSPGLGDTAMYLCATSRASGWEQFFGPGTRLTVL.

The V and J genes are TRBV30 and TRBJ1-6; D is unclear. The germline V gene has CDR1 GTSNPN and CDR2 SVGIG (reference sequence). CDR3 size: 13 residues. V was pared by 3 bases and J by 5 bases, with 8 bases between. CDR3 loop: CAWSDWNNSPLHF. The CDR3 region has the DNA TGTGCCTGGAGCGACTGGAATAATTCACCCCTCCACTTT.

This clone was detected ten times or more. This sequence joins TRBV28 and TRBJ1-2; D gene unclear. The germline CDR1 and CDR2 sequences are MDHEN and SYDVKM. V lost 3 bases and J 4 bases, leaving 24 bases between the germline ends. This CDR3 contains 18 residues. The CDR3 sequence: CASSFGETYAIGIYGYTF. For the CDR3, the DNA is TGTGCCAGCAGTTTCGGAGAGACTTACGCGATCGGGATCTATGGCTACACCTTC.

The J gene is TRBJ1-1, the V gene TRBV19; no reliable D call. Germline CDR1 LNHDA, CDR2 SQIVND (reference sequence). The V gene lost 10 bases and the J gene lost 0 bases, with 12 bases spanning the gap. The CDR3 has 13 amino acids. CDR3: CATSQTVNTEAFF. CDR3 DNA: TGTGCCACCAGTCAGACCGTGAACACTGAAGCTTTCTTT.